One sample yielded the 24 T cell receptor beta chains listed below, sequenced in a study of T cells after yellow fever vaccination. TCRdb ran MiXCR on the 5' RACE reads and lists one entry per CDR3 protein. Found here are over 300,000 distinct CDR3 sequences, roughly 3.5% of them singletons; the top ten hold around a quarter. The sample in question was PBMCs, obtained on the day of the yellow fever booster vaccination. The source is a man aged 18-30 years who received the YFV17D yellow fever vaccine.

This clonotype has ten or more counts. The V and J genes are TRBV7-2 and TRBJ2-5; D remains unclear. This CDR3 comprises 13 residues. V was pared by 3 bases and J by 5 bases, with 10 bases between. CDR1 SGHTA and CDR2 FQGNSA come from the germline V gene. The chain's CDR3 is CASSLGPEETQYF. The CDR3 bases are TGTGCCAGCAGCTTGGGCCCAGAGGAGACCCAGTACTTC.

This clonotype was counted at least ten times. This chain links TRBV5-1 with TRBJ1-4, with D perhaps matching TRBD1 (6 bases). Trimming stripped 6 bases from V and 0 bases from J, with 15 bases between. In germline, CDR1 is SGHRS, CDR2 YFSETQ. The CDR3 sequence is 16 residues long. This CDR3 reads CASTVNRDSTNEKLFF. The DNA for the CDR3 is TGCGCCAGCACCGTAAACAGGGATTCAACTAATGAAAAACTGTTTTTT.

This clonotype has at least ten counts. This rearrangement joins TRBV6-1 to TRBJ1-2; D is perhaps TRBD1 (5 bases). Germline-derived CDR1 and CDR2 are MNHNS and SASEGT. Deletions cut 6 bases from V and 2 bases from J, with 7 bases between. This CDR3 is built from 12 residues. For the CDR3, the DNA is TGTGCCAGCAGGGGACGGAACTATGGCTACACCTTC. The encoded protein is CASRGRNYGYTF.

This clonotype was observed many times. The chain links TRBV11-2 to TRBJ2-1, with D maybe TRBD2 (5 bases). Germline V gene sequence: CDR1 SGHAT, CDR2 FQNNGV. This CDR3 contains 18 residues. Trimming shortened V by 5 bases and J by 8 bases, and 28 bases separated the two germline ends. Here the CDR3 DNA reads TGTGCCAGCAGCCCCTATGAACCCTTTGCCAATAGCGCCTATGAGCAGTTCTTC. Protein: CASSPYEPFANSAYEQFF.

There are many counts of this clonotype. This sequence joins TRBV30 and TRBJ2-7, with D unresolved. The CDR3 is 13 amino acids. Germline values: CDR1 GTSNPN, CDR2 SVGIG (reference sequence). V was shortened by 2 bases and J by 4 bases, with 12 bases between the two germline ends. The CDR3 loop reads CAWSIEENYEQYF. The CDR3 region has the DNA TGTGCCTGGAGTATAGAGGAGAATTACGAGCAGTACTTC.

The chain links TRBV3-1 to TRBJ2-2; D gene unclear. Germline V lookup: CDR1 LGHDT, CDR2 YNNKEL (reference sequence). V lost 1 base and J lost 6, with 6 bases in between. The CDR3 is 13 residues long. This CDR3 is CASSQAVAGELFF. CDR3 bases: TGTGCCAGCAGCCAAGCGGTGGCCGGGGAGCTGTTTTTT.

This clonotype was counted ten times or more. The chain carries TRBV28 and TRBJ2-2; no clear D gene. From germline, CDR1 is MDHEN and CDR2 SYDVKM. V was clipped by 3 bases and J by 3 bases, with 14 bases between them. The CDR3 covers 16 residues. In nucleotides, the CDR3 is TGTGCCAGCAGTTTCCTACATCAGGACGACACCGGGGAGCTGTTTTTT. Protein product: CASSFLHQDDTGELFF.

This clonotype was recorded at least ten times. This chain connects TRBV4-3 to TRBJ2-2; either TRBD1 or TRBD2 may fit D (6 bases each). Trimming took 3 bases from V and 8 from J, leaving 13 bases between them. The CDR3 is 14 residues long. Germline-derived CDR1 and CDR2 are LGHNA and YSLEER. The CDR3 is CASSHRGHEGELFF. Written as DNA, the CDR3 is TGCGCCAGCAGCCACCGGGGGCACGAGGGGGAGCTGTTTTTT.

There are many counts of this clonotype. The V gene is TRBV4-1, the J gene TRBJ1-3; the D is unclear. The CDR3 is 13 residues long. The germline V gene encodes CDR1 MGHRA and CDR2 YSYEKL. V lost 6 bases and J 0 bases, leaving 6 bases between the germline ends. The CDR3 sequence: CASSLSSGNTIYF. CDR3 in DNA: TGCGCCAGCAGTCTCAGCTCTGGAAACACCATATATTTT.

The sample holds many counts of this clonotype. V and J are TRBV27 and TRBJ2-1, with TRBD1 identical over 9 bases. This CDR3 has 15 amino acids. CDR1 MNHEY and CDR2 SMNVEV come from the germline V gene (reference sequence). V trimming: 4 bases; J trimming: 5 bases; junction bases outside the gene matches: 6. The CDR3 loop is CASSSPGTGNNEQFF. The CDR3 bases are TGTGCCAGCAGTTCCCCCGGGACAGGGAACAATGAGCAGTTCTTC.

The chain recombines TRBV19 with TRBJ1-1; perhaps TRBD1 as D (6 bases). The V end lost 5 bases, the J end lost 1 base, and 14 bases lay between the germline ends. The CDR3 is 15 residues long. Germline CDR1 LNHDA, CDR2 SQIVND (reference sequence). CDR3 residues: CASSRAGEKNTEAFF. CDR3 DNA sequence: TGTGCCAGTAGTCGCGCAGGGGAGAAGAACACTGAAGCTTTCTTT.

This chain uses TRBV7-9 with TRBJ1-6; D unresolved. V was shortened by 4 bases and J by 6 bases, with 10 bases between the two germline ends. This CDR3 region has 14 residues. CDR1 is SEHNR and CDR2 is FQNEAQ in the germline V gene (reference sequence). This chain's CDR3 is CASSSSLGNSPLHF. DNA for the CDR3: TGTGCCAGCAGCTCCTCCCTCGGTAATTCACCCCTCCACTTT.

The chain combines TRBV12-3 or TRBV12-4 with TRBJ1-5, with a tentative D call TRBD1 (6 bases). This CDR3 spans 15 amino acids. Trimming cost V 4 bases and J 2 bases, with 12 bases left between them. The CDR3 DNA is TGTGCCAGCAGTTATCAGGGGTCGGGCAATCAGCCCCAGCATTTT. This encodes CASSYQGSGNQPQHF.

The J gene is TRBJ2-6, the V gene TRBV5-6, with D perhaps TRBD1 (5 bases). This CDR3 has 15 amino acids. The V end was cut by 3 bases, the J end by 0 bases, with 7 bases between. Germline V gene data show CDR1 as SGHDT and CDR2 as YYEEEE. Written as DNA, the CDR3 is TGTGCCAGCAGCTCCAGGGTCTCTGGGGCCAACGTCCTGACTTTC. This sequence encodes CASSSRVSGANVLTF.

In this sample, this clonotype turned up many times. V usage is TRBV21-1 and J usage is TRBJ1-4. TRBV21-1 counts as a pseudogene. The length of the CDR3 is 8 residues. CDR3 nucleotides: TGTGCCAGCAGAGTTACCCTTTTT. Its protein is CASRVTLF.

This clonotype occurred a few times. The chain has TRBV3-1 and TRBJ2-3; D uncertain. Germline CDR1 reads LGHDT; CDR2 reads YNNKEL (reference sequence). The CDR3 has 13 amino acids. Trimming took off 3 bases at V and 3 bases at J, with 7 bases between the two ends. Written as DNA, the CDR3 is TGTGCCAGCAGCCAGTTAGGGACAGATACGCAGTATTTT. This gives the protein CASSQLGTDTQYF.

In this sample, this clonotype turned up many times. V gene TRBV7-2 combines with J gene TRBJ2-4; 7 bases match TRBD1. Unmatched junction bases numbered 4, after V lost 1 base and J lost 7 bases. The CDR3 runs 14 residues. Looked up from germline, CDR1 is SGHTA and CDR2 is FQGNSA. The chain's CDR3 is CASSLEKGANIQYF. In nucleotides, the CDR3 is TGTGCCAGCAGCTTAGAGAAGGGGGCGAACATTCAGTACTTC.

In this sample, this clonotype turned up many times. The chain links TRBV24-1 to TRBJ2-1; 12 bases fit TRBD2. V lost 4 bases and J lost 10; bases outside the gene matches: 13. Germline V CDR1 and CDR2: KGHDR, SFDVKD. The CDR3 length is 17 residues. This CDR3 reads CATSDLTSGGALGEQFF. In DNA, the CDR3 is TGTGCCACCAGTGACCTGACTAGCGGGGGCGCCCTTGGAGAGCAGTTCTTC.

This clonotype was recorded many times. The genes are TRBV12-3 or TRBV12-4 and TRBJ1-4, with 8 bases matching TRBD1. The V gene end was trimmed by 6 bases and the J gene end by 3 bases; junction bases not matched to a gene: 6. The CDR3 has 15 residues. The CDR3 sequence: CASRRQGTANEKLFF. CDR3 nucleotides: TGTGCCAGCAGGCGACAGGGGACAGCTAATGAAAAACTGTTTTTT.

This chain uses TRBV7-2 with TRBJ1-4; 10 bases match TRBD1. Germline V gene data show CDR1 as SGHTA and CDR2 as FQGNSA. Germline trimming cut 2 bases from V and 6 bases from J; bases unmatched to any gene: 3. The CDR3 runs 15 residues. CDR3: CASSLYGTGDEKLFF. CDR3 in DNA: TGTGCCAGCAGCTTATACGGGACAGGGGATGAAAAACTGTTTTTT.

This clonotype was seen many times. The chain uses TRBV4-1 and TRBJ2-1; D gene ambiguous. Germline V gives CDR1 MGHRA, CDR2 YSYEKL. V lost 4 bases, J lost 3 bases, and 19 bases lay in between. This CDR3 is built from 17 residues. CDR3 residues: CASSRGRAYTSYNEQFF. The CDR3 DNA sequence: TGCGCCAGCAGCCGAGGAAGGGCGTACACAAGCTACAATGAGCAGTTCTTC.

At least ten counts were recorded for this clonotype. The genes are TRBV28 and TRBJ1-4; a weak D match, TRBD1 (5 bases). This CDR3 contains 15 residues. The V gene lost 5 bases and the J gene lost 4 bases, with 14 bases spanning the gap. The germline gives CDR1 MDHEN, CDR2 SYDVKM. Here the CDR3 reads CASSEWGGSNEKLFF. The CDR3 DNA sequence: TGTGCCAGCAGTGAATGGGGCGGGAGTAATGAAAAACTGTTTTTT.

This clonotype was observed a handful of times. The chain links TRBV6-5 to TRBJ2-7; D may be TRBD1 or TRBD2 (5 bases each). There are 16 residues in the CDR3. Germline V gives CDR1 MNHEY, CDR2 SVGAGI. V lost 0 bases to trimming and J lost 0 bases, with 12 bases between them. CDR3 nucleotide sequence: TGTGCCAGCAGTTACTCCGGGGCAGGGAGCTCCTACGAGCAGTACTTC. This gives the protein CASSYSGAGSSYEQYF.

This clonotype was counted ten times or more. V gene TRBV4-3 combines with J gene TRBJ2-3, with D perhaps TRBD1 or TRBD2 (5 bases each). Germline V gives CDR1 LGHNA, CDR2 YSLEER. This CDR3 region has 16 residues. The V end lost 4 bases, the J end lost 0 bases, and 14 bases lay between the germline ends. The CDR3 loop reads CASSRQGTASTDTQYF. In DNA form, the CDR3 reads TGCGCCAGCAGCCGACAAGGGACCGCTAGCACAGATACGCAGTATTTT.